The text below deals with one TCR beta chain. Its specificity is not known. An end of the junction differs from the germline gene, which may be a read error. Alongside a J-beta primer mix, a sample-barcoded 5' primer served in a second PCR lasting about 7 to 12 cycles. TCRdb re-analysed the 5' RACE reads in MiXCR, keeping a single row per CDR3 protein. The table includes under 1,100,000 distinct CDR3 sequences, 25% detected once. The sample is drawn from a study of blood T cells in healthy people across ages. Study-wide results and caveats: Relative to aged donors, long-lived donors carried more naive CD4+ cells and displayed higher diversity. It was not possible, with unsorted PBMCs, to conclusively compare naive and antigen-experienced cells.

Germline V CDR1 and CDR2: SQVTM, ANQGSEA. This CDR3 comprises 14 residues. The same data also contributed to another study, on T cells of mothers and their children. That work adds: Nine systemically healthy Caucasian donors: three mothers, six children.

The chain couples TRBV29-1 to TRBJ2-7; 7 bases line up with TRBD1. The clonotype comes from a girl aged 2-10 years in good health. Sequenced sample: blood. The DNA for the CDR3 is TGCAGCGTTGAAAGGCAGGAAGGGGGCTACGAGCGGTACTTC. This translates into CSVERQEGGYERYF.